The TCR beta chain described here comes from a study of blood T cell repertoires in COVID-19. Study in general: The United States, Italy and Spain supplied acute and convalescent COVID-19 samples.

There are 19 residues in the CDR3. V lost 2 bases and J lost 0; bases outside the gene matches: 10. In germline, CDR1 is MNHNS, CDR2 SASEGT. This table comes from immunoSEQ multiplex PCR, and its TCRdb copy is limited to in-frame clones, with some not included. This sample carries about 300,000 clones, around 89% of them seen once, and the ten largest clones take approximately 4.2%. The genes are TRBV6-1 and TRBJ2-4, with TRBD2 identical over 10 bases. The origin of this receptor is a man aged 40-55 years with acute or convalescent COVID-19. The sample consisted of peripheral blood. The CDR3 here is CASSERSGGLSEAKNIQYF. The CDR3 DNA follows: TGTGCCAGCAGTGAACGTAGCGGGGGGTTGTCGGAAGCCAAAAACATTCAGTACTTC.